Presented here are 15 T cell receptor beta chains from one specimen sequenced in a study of blood T cell repertoires in COVID-19. Here immunoSEQ multiplex PCR was the method, and the copy in TCRdb shows in-frame clones only, minus some. The sample includes 650,000 to 800,000 clones, 85% to 90% of them seen just once. Input material: peripheral blood. Source of these receptors: a woman under 30 with acute or convalescent COVID-19.

This clone was observed once. The J gene is TRBJ1-1, the V gene TRBV2; tentative D call: TRBD1 (5 bases). The CDR3 has 15 residues. Trimming pared 5 bases from V and 0 bases from J, leaving 13 bases between. Germline V gene lookup returns CDR1 SNHLY and CDR2 FYNNEI. CDR3 protein: CASSMSAGMNTEAFF. CDR3 in DNA: TGTGCCAGCAGTATGAGTGCAGGGATGAACACTGAAGCTTTCTTT. Complete variable domain (other parts from reference TRBV2 and TRBJ1-1): EPEVTQTPSHQVTQMGQEVILRCVPISNHLYFYWYRQILGQKVEFLVSFYNNEISEKSEIFDDQFSVERPDGSNFTLKIRSTKLEDSAMYFCASSMSAGMNTEAFFGQGTRLTVV.

This chain connects TRBV6-4 to TRBJ2-3, with 12 bases aligning to TRBD2. CDR3 length equals 17 residues. The ends lost 4 bases at V and 1 base at J; junction bases unmatched: 6. Germline values: CDR1 MRHNA, CDR2 SNTAGT. CDR3 sequence: CASSGASSGGGTDTQYF. CDR3 coding DNA: TGTGCCAGCAGTGGAGCGTCTAGCGGGGGGGGCACAGATACGCAGTATTTT.

As to this clone: The same CDR3 also results from other DNA sequences found in this sample. The rearrangement uses TRBV5-1 and TRBJ2-7; maybe TRBD2 (6 bases). The CDR3 covers 14 residues. Between the trimmed V and J ends, which lost 0 bases and 3 bases, there was a span of 10 bases. Looked up from germline, CDR1 is SGHRS and CDR2 is YFSETQ. The CDR3 DNA sequence: TGCGCCAGCAGCTTGGGGGCGGGAAGCTACGAGCAGTACTTC. Protein product: CASSLGAGSYEQYF.

The V gene is TRBV15, the J gene TRBJ1-2, with D maybe TRBD1 (6 bases). Trimming removed 0 bases from V and 4 bases from J, with 9 bases in between. Germline assignment: CDR1 LNHNV and CDR2 YYDKDF (reference sequence). CDR3 size: 14 residues. The CDR3 sequence: CATSRDPGAYGYTF. The CDR3 DNA follows: TGTGCCACCAGCAGAGATCCAGGGGCCTATGGCTACACCTTC.

The genes are TRBV2 and TRBJ1-5, with no clear D. Trimming cost V 7 bases and J 9 bases, with 16 bases left between them. CDR1 is SNHLY and CDR2 is FYNNEI in the germline V gene. This CDR3 contains 13 residues. The CDR3 is CASTLGGERPQHF. The CDR3 DNA is TGTGCCAGCACTCTGGGTGGGGAGAGGCCCCAGCATTTT.

The chain is built from TRBV7-9 and TRBJ2-7, with a tentative D call TRBD1 (6 bases). Germline V lookup: CDR1 SEHNR, CDR2 FQNEAQ (reference sequence). The CDR3 extends over 14 amino acids. The V end was cut by 5 bases, the J end by 5 bases, with 16 bases between. CDR3 sequence reads: CASSPSRGHNEQYF. CDR3 in DNA: TGTGCCAGCAGCCCCTCCCGGGGACATAACGAGCAGTACTTC.

The genes are TRBV6-6 and TRBJ1-4; 8 bases are shared with TRBD1. The J segment lost 7 bases and the V segment lost 5 bases, leaving 3 bases of the junction unmatched. Germline V gives CDR1 MNHNY, CDR2 SVGAGI (reference sequence). The CDR3 consists of 13 residues. The CDR3 sequence: CASSPGQVEKLFF. The CDR3 region has the DNA TGTGCCAGCAGTCCGGGACAGGTTGAAAAACTGTTTTTT.

The gene calls are TRBV4-1 and TRBJ2-3, with D unresolved. The CDR3 runs to 16 residues. V shed 3 bases and J shed 6 bases, with 19 bases lying between them. Germline CDR1 and CDR2: MGHRA and YSYEKL. CDR3 in amino acids: CASSQPPAKPRDTQYF. The CDR3 nucleotides are TGCGCCAGCAGCCAGCCCCCGGCCAAACCTAGGGATACGCAGTATTTT.

The chain is built from TRBV19 and TRBJ2-6; 8 nucleotides align to TRBD1. Trimming took 6 bases from V and 1 from J; bases not matched to a gene: 5. Germline V gives CDR1 LNHDA, CDR2 SQIVND (reference sequence). CDR3 length: 16 residues. The CDR3 sequence is CASRDRGPSGANVLTF. As DNA, the CDR3 is TGTGCCAGTAGAGACAGGGGCCCATCTGGGGCCAACGTCCTGACTTTC. The full variable domain, with the rest looked up from reference TRBV19 and TRBJ2-6, is DGGITQSPKYLFRKEGQNVTLSCEQNLNHDAMYWYRQDPGQGLRLIYYSQIVNDFQKGDIAEGYSVSREKKESFPLTVTSAQKNPTAFYLCASRDRGPSGANVLTFGAGSRLTVL.

The chain is built from TRBV7-6 and TRBJ1-2, with 9 bases identical to TRBD1. The CDR3 contains 16 residues. Germline assignment: CDR1 SGHVS and CDR2 FNYEAQ. The junction had 15 bases not matched to a gene; V was cut back by 5 bases and J by 8 bases. CDR3 bases: TGTGCCAGCAGCCGGGGAACGGGACAGGGACTCAGAGGCTACACCTTC. As protein: CASSRGTGQGLRGYTF.

This chain uses TRBV11-2 with TRBJ1-2; the D gene is possibly TRBD1 (5 bases). The CDR3 length is 14 residues. The germline gives CDR1 SGHAT, CDR2 FQNNGV. V was trimmed by 5 bases and J by 3 bases, leaving 13 bases between them. The CDR3: CASSGDSWDYGYTF. DNA for the CDR3: TGTGCCAGCAGCGGAGACAGTTGGGACTATGGCTACACCTTC.

The rearrangement links TRBV23-1 to TRBJ1-5, with 10 bases that match TRBD1. TRBV23-1 is an ORF for which the function is uncertain. This CDR3 is 17 amino acids long. Unmatched junction bases numbered 11, after V lost 4 bases and J lost 5 bases. CDR3 sequence (DNA): TGCGCCAGCAGTCGAACCCGACAGGGGGCTTTAGATCAGCCCCAGCATTTT. This codes for CASSRTRQGALDQPQHF.

This clone was recorded only once. This chain uses TRBV29-1 with TRBJ1-1; 12 bases align to TRBD1. There are 15 residues in the CDR3. Germline-derived CDR1 and CDR2 are SQVTM and ANQGSEA. V was pared by 7 bases and J by 6 bases, with 12 bases of the junction left unmatched. This CDR3 reads CSAGTGGLKPPEAFF. The DNA for the CDR3 is TGCAGCGCCGGGACAGGGGGCCTGAAACCCCCTGAAGCTTTCTTT.

This rearrangement joins TRBV10-2 to TRBJ1-2; a possible D gene is TRBD1 (6 bases). The CDR3 covers 14 residues. The V end lost 4 bases, the J end lost 5 bases, and 14 bases lay between the germline ends. Germline V gene sequence: CDR1 WSHSY, CDR2 SAAADI. CDR3 in DNA: TGCGCCAGCAGTGGTCCAGGGGCAGAATATGGCTACACCTTC. This sequence encodes CASSGPGAEYGYTF.

The chain uses TRBV3-1 (or the pseudogene TRBV3-2) and TRBJ2-2; the match to TRBD2 covers 10 bases. Per the germline V gene, CDR1 is LGHDT and CDR2 is YNNKEL (reference sequence). This CDR3 region has 16 residues. V dropped 2 bases and J dropped 3; count of bases not matched to a gene: 3. The DNA of the CDR3 is TGTGCCAGCAGCCAAATAGCGGGGGGCCACACCGGGGAGCTGTTTTTT. Translated, it gives CASSQIAGGHTGELFF.